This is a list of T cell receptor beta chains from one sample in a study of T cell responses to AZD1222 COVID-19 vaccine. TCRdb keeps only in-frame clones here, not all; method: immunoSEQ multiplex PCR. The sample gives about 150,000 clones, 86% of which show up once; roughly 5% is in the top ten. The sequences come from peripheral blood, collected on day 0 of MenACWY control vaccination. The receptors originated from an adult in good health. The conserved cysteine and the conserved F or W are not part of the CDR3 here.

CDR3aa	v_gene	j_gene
ASSLSLNSGNTIY	TRBV27	TRBJ1-3
ASSSKDKETQY	TRBV5-4	TRBJ2-5
ASSYLTALGTDTQY	TRBV5-4	TRBJ2-3
ASSLTGVGDTEAF	TRBV7-2	TRBJ1-1
ASSEFGTNGNTIY	TRBV25-1	TRBJ1-3
ASSQSSGPYEQY	TRBV16	TRBJ2-7
ASSPGLAGGYRVNEQF	TRBV3-1/TRBV3-2	TRBJ2-1
ASSLSSRPWQYNEQF	TRBV27	TRBJ2-1
ASSSGRFPGQGGDTEAF	TRBV11-3	TRBJ1-1
AWHGGRSYEQY	TRBV30	TRBJ2-7
ASSQELLAGVEQF	TRBV4-3	TRBJ2-1
SVDRGAETQY	TRBV29-1	TRBJ2-5
ASSLMGDTEAF	TRBV5-1	TRBJ1-1
ASSMDRGNQPQH	TRBV6-5	TRBJ1-5
ASSRDRVGGEKLF	TRBV11-2	TRBJ1-4
ASSYPTGLSGNTIY	TRBV6-5	TRBJ1-3
SVEEDRASYEQY	TRBV29-1	TRBJ2-7
SVLGQGTDTQY	TRBV29-1	TRBJ2-3
ASSSVWDRGTGELF	TRBV11-2	TRBJ2-2
ASSFSPGTGTEKLF	TRBV5-4	TRBJ1-4
ASSSNERPLH	TRBV7-9	TRBJ1-6
ASSIGTGNQPQH	TRBV19	TRBJ1-5
ASRLFEMNTEAF	TRBV28	TRBJ1-1
ASSEGSSGNTIY	TRBV10-2	TRBJ1-3
ASSVTGVTAEAF	TRBV9	TRBJ1-1
ASSSGRQFGNTIY	TRBV18	TRBJ1-3
ASSPGQTGWQPQH	TRBV6-5	TRBJ1-5
ASSLAQFSYGYT	TRBV7-9	TRBJ1-2
ASSSRGLNTEAF	TRBV27	TRBJ1-1
ASSLLGGSNQPQH	TRBV28	TRBJ1-5
ASSSYRVDSPLH	TRBV5-5	TRBJ1-6
ASSPGLAGGPGETQY	TRBV5-1	TRBJ2-5
AISGLGNQETQY	TRBV10-3	TRBJ2-5
ASSQRGGTSGSFSYNEQF	TRBV2	TRBJ2-1
ASSLGRVRTEAF	TRBV28	TRBJ1-1
ASSDEDGTDTQY	TRBV10-1	TRBJ2-3